One sample yielded the 22 T cell receptor beta chains listed below, sequenced in a study of blood T cells in healthy people across ages. The authors ran a second PCR of about 7 to 11 cycles using a sample-barcoded 5' primer and a J-beta primer mix. TCRdb re-called the 5' RACE reads through MiXCR, storing one row per CDR3 protein. The repertoire includes some 710,000 distinct CDR3 sequences, about 24% of them detected once, and 22% sits in the top ten. Input material: blood. Receptors originate from a man aged 65-85 years in good health.

The chain links TRBV20-1 to TRBJ2-5, with TRBD2 as a possible D gene (6 bases). CDR3 size: 14 residues. Trimming stripped 3 bases from V and 5 bases from J, with 16 bases between. Per germline, CDR1 DFQATT and CDR2 SNEGSKA (reference sequence). For the CDR3, the DNA is TGCAGTGCTAGTCCGGGACTTGGCATCGAGACCCAGTACTTC. Translated, it gives CSASPGLGIETQYF.

This clonotype has only one observation. V gene TRBV20-1 combines with J gene TRBJ2-3; tentative D call: TRBD2 (6 bases). CDR3 length equals 16 residues. The V gene's germline CDR1 is DFQATT and CDR2 SNEGSKA (reference sequence). The V end lost 5 bases, the J end lost 2 bases, and 20 bases lay between the germline ends. The CDR3 nucleotides read TGCAGTGCTGGAGGCGGGACCACCGAGTACACAGATACGCAGTATTTT. It encodes CSAGGGTTEYTDTQYF.

The chain uses TRBV7-9 and TRBJ2-7; 11 bases line up with TRBD2. The V segment lost 1 base and the J segment 5 bases; nucleotides outside the gene matches: 4. Germline V gene lookup returns CDR1 SEHNR and CDR2 FQNEAQ (reference sequence). The CDR3 length is 15 residues. The CDR3 DNA reads as TGTGCCAGCAGCTTAGTCGGGACTAGCGGCCACGAGCAGTACTTC. Translation gives CASSLVGTSGHEQYF.

The table lists this clonotype with a few counts. V and J are TRBV3-1 and TRBJ2-6; D gene uncertain. This CDR3 contains 15 residues. V lost 4 bases, J lost 1 base, and 8 bases lay in between. Germline V lookup: CDR1 LGHDT, CDR2 YNNKEL (reference sequence). CDR3 loop: CASSPWESGANVLTF. CDR3 coding DNA: TGTGCCAGCAGCCCTTGGGAATCTGGGGCCAACGTCCTGACTTTC.

Concerning this clonotype itself: The limits of the CDR3 on the DNA are not certain, so only TCRdb's listed CDR3 is given. CDR3 sequence reads: CASSSVGQGTEKLCF. The rearrangement joins TRBV5-1 to TRBJ1-4; the tabulated D call, TRBD1, remains unverified against the DNA. Germline V gene data show CDR1 as SGHRS and CDR2 as YFSETQ. The CDR3 extends over 15 residues, inclusive of both ends.

The chain is built from TRBV5-5 and TRBJ2-7; possible D gene TRBD1, 5 bases. This CDR3 is built from 17 residues. Germline V gene lookup returns CDR1 SGHKS and CDR2 YYEKEE (reference sequence). The V gene lost 4 bases and the J gene lost 2 bases, with 22 bases spanning the gap. The CDR3 nucleotides read TGTGCCAGCAGCGCGCCTTTAGGGGCTAATGGGGCCTACGAGCAGTACTTC. It is translated as CASSAPLGANGAYEQYF.

This chain connects TRBV29-1 to TRBJ2-5; 8 nucleotides align to TRBD2. The J call may not be correct, given that the DNA end is closer to TRBJ2-7. CDR1 and CDR2 from the germline V gene are SQVTM and ANQGSEA. The CDR3 runs 13 residues. The DNA of the CDR3 is TGCAGCGTTGTGGCGGGGGGTACCTACGAGCAGTACTTC. This sequence encodes CSVVAGGTYEQYF.

In this sample, this clonotype turned up many times. The rearrangement uses TRBV5-1 and TRBJ2-5; 9 bases fit TRBD2. The CDR3 length is 16 residues. In germline, CDR1 is SGHRS, CDR2 YFSETQ. V trimming: 0 bases; J trimming: 5 bases; junction bases outside the gene matches: 8. This CDR3 is CASSLEGIAGVETQYF. The CDR3 DNA follows: TGCGCCAGCAGCTTGGAGGGGATAGCGGGAGTTGAGACCCAGTACTTC.

V is TRBV20-1 and J is TRBJ2-1; weak D call: TRBD1 (6 bases). The J call is doubtful: the DNA matches TRBJ2-5 better. Germline values: CDR1 DFQATT, CDR2 SNEGSKA (reference sequence). The CDR3 runs 13 residues. The CDR3 is CSARDIIQETQYF. The CDR3 nucleotides are TGCAGTGCTCGGGACATTATCCAAGAGACCCAGTACTTC.

This clonotype was recorded many times. The chain is built from TRBV29-1 and TRBJ2-3; D unclear. V lost 3 bases, J lost 0 bases, and 4 bases lay in between. CDR3 length equals 12 residues. Germline V gene lookup returns CDR1 SQVTM and CDR2 ANQGSEA. Here the CDR3 DNA reads TGCAGCGTTGAGTTGAGCACAGATACGCAGTATTTT. Its protein is CSVELSTDTQYF.

The chain is built from TRBV7-2 and TRBJ2-3; D possibly corresponds to TRBD1 (5 bases). V lost 4 bases and J 1 base, leaving 9 bases between the germline ends. Germline V gives CDR1 SGHTA, CDR2 FQGNSA. The CDR3 extends over 14 amino acids. As DNA, the CDR3 is TGTGCCAGCAGCTCAGGGCCTGGCACAGATACGCAGTATTTT. Encoded protein: CASSSGPGTDTQYF.

This chain uses TRBV29-1 with TRBJ2-4, with a weak D call TRBD2 (7 bases). The CDR3 extends over 13 amino acids. Germline V gives CDR1 SQVTM, CDR2 ANQGSEA. V was trimmed by 3 bases and J by 8 bases, leaving 14 bases between them. The CDR3 bases are TGCAGCGTTGAGTTGGGGGGGGCTGACATTCAGTACTTC. Amino acid sequence: CSVELGGADIQYF.

This chain connects TRBV6-4 to TRBJ2-2; 7 positions agree with TRBD2. The CDR3 is 16 amino acids. The junction had 3 bases not matched to a gene; V was cut back by 0 bases and J by 2 bases. Germline V lookup: CDR1 MRHNA, CDR2 SNTAGT. Here the CDR3 reads CASSDSGLPNTGELFF. The DNA of the CDR3 is TGTGCCAGCAGTGACTCGGGACTACCTAACACCGGGGAGCTGTTTTTT.

Regarding this clonotype: The junction and the germline gene differ at one end; a read error may be behind it. For the CDR3, the DNA is TGTGCCAGCAGTTTCAGGGCGTATAATGACAAACTGTTTTTT. Translation gives CASSFRAYNDKLFF. The chain recombines TRBV12-3 or TRBV12-4 with TRBJ1-4; perhaps TRBD1 as D (5 bases). The CDR3 runs 14 residues.

This clonotype was seen a few times. This chain joins TRBV28 and TRBJ2-2; TRBD2 aligns across 13 bases. J was trimmed by 6 bases and V by 6 bases; bases with no gene match: 7. CDR3 length equals 16 residues. Germline V gives CDR1 MDHEN, CDR2 SYDVKM. This CDR3 reads CASSETSGGFSGELFF. CDR3 in DNA: TGTGCCAGCAGCGAGACTAGCGGGGGGTTCTCCGGGGAGCTGTTTTTT. Filled out from reference TRBV28 and TRBJ2-2, the complete variable domain reads DVKVTQSSRYLVKRTGEKVFLECVQDMDHENMFWYRQDPGLGLRLIYFSYDVKMKEKGDIPEGYSVSREKKERFSLILESASTNQTSMYLCASSETSGGFSGELFFGEGSRLTVL.

This chain uses TRBV7-9 with TRBJ2-3; maybe TRBD2 (5 bases). This CDR3 is built from 13 residues. From germline, CDR1 is SEHNR and CDR2 FQNEAQ (reference sequence). In DNA form, the CDR3 reads TGTACCGTCCCCGGGGTGAACACAGATACGCAGTATTTT. It is translated as CTVPGVNTDTQYF.

This clonotype was counted many times. The chain couples TRBV20-1 to TRBJ2-3; D is unresolved. V lost 3 bases, J lost 0 bases, and 13 bases lay in between. The CDR3 length is 15 residues. Germline values: CDR1 DFQATT, CDR2 SNEGSKA (reference sequence). Here the CDR3 reads CSASGEPRSTDTQYF. DNA for the CDR3: TGCAGTGCTAGTGGAGAACCCAGGAGCACAGATACGCAGTATTTT.

J is TRBJ1-2 and V is TRBV16; TRBD1 aligns across 7 bases. V shed 0 bases, J shed 7 bases, and the junction held 5 bases outside the gene matches. CDR1 is KGHSY, CDR2 FQNENV, per germline. The CDR3 runs to 14 residues. CDR3 residues: CASSQSKGAGGYTF. CDR3 nucleotide sequence: TGTGCCAGCAGCCAATCCAAGGGGGCAGGTGGCTACACCTTC.

This chain joins TRBV20-1 and TRBJ2-5; weak D call: TRBD2 (5 bases). The end of the DNA aligns better with TRBJ2-7, so the J call may be wrong. CDR3 length: 15 amino acids. Germline CDR1 is DFQATT and CDR2 is SNEGSKA (reference sequence). CDR3 residues: CSAWSRENPSYEQYV. The DNA of the CDR3 is TGCAGTGCTTGGAGTAGGGAGAACCCTTCCTACGAGCAGTACGTC.

The table lists this clonotype with a few counts. This chain links TRBV20-1 with TRBJ1-1, with TRBD1 matching 11 bases. Germline CDR1 DFQATT, CDR2 SNEGSKA (reference sequence). V was clipped by 5 bases and J by 2 bases; unmatched bases: 10. The CDR3 loop spans 16 amino acids. The CDR3 sequence is CSAGRDRGAGNTEAFF. The CDR3 region has the DNA TGCAGTGCTGGCCGGGACAGGGGGGCCGGTAACACTGAAGCTTTCTTT.

V is TRBV10-3 and J is TRBJ2-2; no firm D call. CDR1 and CDR2 from the germline V gene are ENHRY and SYGVKD. This CDR3 region has 15 residues. The ends were cut back, 2 bases at V and 6 bases at J, with 13 bases in the middle. For the CDR3, the DNA is TGTGCCATCAGTGAGGGCCGTGTGGGTGCCGGGGAGCTGTTTTTT. Its translation: CAISEGRVGAGELFF.

The chain links TRBV5-1 to TRBJ2-1; 11 bases line up with TRBD1. The germline V gene encodes CDR1 SGHRS and CDR2 YFSETQ. This CDR3 contains 17 residues. With V trimmed by 0 bases and J by 2 bases, 4 bases remained unmatched. CDR3 nucleotide sequence: TGCGCCAGCAGCTTGGCCCAGGACAGGGGGCCCTACAATGAGCAGTTCTTC. Protein: CASSLAQDRGPYNEQFF. Full variable domain (missing parts from reference TRBV5-1 and TRBJ2-1): KAGVTQTPRYLIKTRGQQVTLSCSPISGHRSVSWYQQTPGQGLQFLFEYFSETQRNKGNFPGRFSGRQFSNSRSEMNVSTLELGDSALYLCASSLAQDRGPYNEQFFGPGTRLTVL.